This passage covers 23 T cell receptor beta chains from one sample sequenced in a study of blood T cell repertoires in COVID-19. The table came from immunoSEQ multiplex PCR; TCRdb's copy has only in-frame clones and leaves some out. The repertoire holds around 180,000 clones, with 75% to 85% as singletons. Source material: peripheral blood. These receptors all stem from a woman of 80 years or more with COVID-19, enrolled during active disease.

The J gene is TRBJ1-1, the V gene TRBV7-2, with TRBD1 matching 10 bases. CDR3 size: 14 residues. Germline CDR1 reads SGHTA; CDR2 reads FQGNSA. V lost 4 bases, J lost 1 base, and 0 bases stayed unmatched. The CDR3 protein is CASSWDRGNTEAFF. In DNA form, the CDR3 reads TGTGCCAGCAGCTGGGACAGGGGGAACACTGAAGCTTTCTTT.

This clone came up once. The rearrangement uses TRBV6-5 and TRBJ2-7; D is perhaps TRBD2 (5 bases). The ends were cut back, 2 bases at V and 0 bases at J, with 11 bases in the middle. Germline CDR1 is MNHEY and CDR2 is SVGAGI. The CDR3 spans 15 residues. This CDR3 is CASSYSGESSYEQYF. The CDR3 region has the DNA TGTGCCAGCAGTTACAGCGGAGAATCCTCCTACGAGCAGTACTTC.

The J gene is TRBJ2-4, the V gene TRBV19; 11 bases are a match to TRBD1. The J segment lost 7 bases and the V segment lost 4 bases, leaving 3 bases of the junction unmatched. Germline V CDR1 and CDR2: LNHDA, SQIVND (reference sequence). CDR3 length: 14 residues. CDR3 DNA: TGTGCCAGTAGTAACCGGGACAGGGGGAACATTCAGTACTTC. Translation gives CASSNRDRGNIQYF.

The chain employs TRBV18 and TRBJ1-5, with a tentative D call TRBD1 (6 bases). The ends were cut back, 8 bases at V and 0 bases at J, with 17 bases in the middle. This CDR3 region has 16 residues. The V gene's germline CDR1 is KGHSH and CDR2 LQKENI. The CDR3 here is CASTSRQADSNQPQHF. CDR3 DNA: TGTGCCAGCACCTCTAGACAGGCCGATAGCAATCAGCCCCAGCATTTT.

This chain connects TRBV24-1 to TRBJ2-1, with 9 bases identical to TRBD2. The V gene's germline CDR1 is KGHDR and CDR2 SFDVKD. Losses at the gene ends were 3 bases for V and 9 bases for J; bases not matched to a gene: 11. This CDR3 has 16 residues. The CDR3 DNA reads TGTGCCACCAGTGATACGGGGACTAGCAAGGTCGGTGAGCAGTTCTTC. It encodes CATSDTGTSKVGEQFF.

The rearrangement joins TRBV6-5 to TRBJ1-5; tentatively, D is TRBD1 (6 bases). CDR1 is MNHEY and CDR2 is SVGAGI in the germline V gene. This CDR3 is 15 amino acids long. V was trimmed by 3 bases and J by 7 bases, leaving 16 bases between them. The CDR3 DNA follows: TGTGCCAGCAGTTATTCTACAGGGTTAGGACAGCCCCAGCATTTT. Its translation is CASSYSTGLGQPQHF.

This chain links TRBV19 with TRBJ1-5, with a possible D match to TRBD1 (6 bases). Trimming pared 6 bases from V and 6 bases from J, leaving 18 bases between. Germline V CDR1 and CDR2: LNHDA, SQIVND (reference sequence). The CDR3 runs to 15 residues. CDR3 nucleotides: TGTGCCAGTAGGATACAGGGATATTCCGGTCAGCCCCAGCATTTT. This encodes CASRIQGYSGQPQHF.

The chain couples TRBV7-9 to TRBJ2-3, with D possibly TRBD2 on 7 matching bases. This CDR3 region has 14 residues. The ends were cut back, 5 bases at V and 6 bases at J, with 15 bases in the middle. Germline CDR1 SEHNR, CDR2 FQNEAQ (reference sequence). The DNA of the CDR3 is TGTGCCAGCAGCCCGTGGAGGGGGGGGGATACGCAGTATTTT. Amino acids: CASSPWRGGDTQYF.

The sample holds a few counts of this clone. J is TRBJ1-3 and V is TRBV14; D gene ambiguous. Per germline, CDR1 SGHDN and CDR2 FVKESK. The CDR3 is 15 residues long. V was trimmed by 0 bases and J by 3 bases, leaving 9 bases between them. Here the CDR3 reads CASSQEAGVGNTIYF. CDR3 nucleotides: TGTGCCAGCAGCCAAGAGGCCGGGGTTGGAAACACCATATATTTT. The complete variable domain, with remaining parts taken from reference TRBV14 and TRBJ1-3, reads EAGVTQFPSHSVIEKGQTVTLRCDPISGHDNLYWYRRVMGKEIKFLLHFVKESKQDESGMPNNRFLAERTGGTYSTLKVQPAELEDSGVYFCASSQEAGVGNTIYFGEGSWLTVV.

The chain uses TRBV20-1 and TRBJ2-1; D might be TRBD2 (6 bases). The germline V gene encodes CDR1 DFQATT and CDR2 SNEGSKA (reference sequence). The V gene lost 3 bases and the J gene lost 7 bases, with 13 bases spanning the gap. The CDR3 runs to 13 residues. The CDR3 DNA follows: TGCAGTGCTAGTCACGGGAGTGTTAATGAGCAGTTCTTC. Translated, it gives CSASHGSVNEQFF.

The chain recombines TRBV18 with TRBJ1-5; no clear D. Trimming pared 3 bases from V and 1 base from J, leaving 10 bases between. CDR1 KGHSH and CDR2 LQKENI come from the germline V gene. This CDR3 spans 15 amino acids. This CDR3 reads CASSPRGGSNQPQHF. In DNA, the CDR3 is TGTGCCAGCTCACCGCGAGGAGGGAGCAATCAGCCCCAGCATTTT.

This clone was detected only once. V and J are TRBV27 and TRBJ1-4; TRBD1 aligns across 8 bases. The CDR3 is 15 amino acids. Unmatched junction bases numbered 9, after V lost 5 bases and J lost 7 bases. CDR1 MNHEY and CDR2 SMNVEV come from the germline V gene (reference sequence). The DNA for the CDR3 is TGTGCCAGCAGTCAACGGACAGGGAGGGGTGAAAAACTGTTTTTT. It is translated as CASSQRTGRGEKLFF.

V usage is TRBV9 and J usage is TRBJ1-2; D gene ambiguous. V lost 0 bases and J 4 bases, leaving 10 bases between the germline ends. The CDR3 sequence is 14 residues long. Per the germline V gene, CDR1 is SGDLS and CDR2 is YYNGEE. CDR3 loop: CASSVASSFYGYTF. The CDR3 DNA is TGTGCCAGCAGCGTAGCCTCCTCCTTCTATGGCTACACCTTC.

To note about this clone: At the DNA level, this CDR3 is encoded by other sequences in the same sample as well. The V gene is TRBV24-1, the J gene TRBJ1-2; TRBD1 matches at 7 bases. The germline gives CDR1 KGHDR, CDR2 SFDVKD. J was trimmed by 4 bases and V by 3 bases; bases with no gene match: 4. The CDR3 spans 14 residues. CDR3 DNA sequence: TGTGCCACCAGTGATCCCGGGACAGTCTATGGCTACACCTTC. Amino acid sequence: CATSDPGTVYGYTF.

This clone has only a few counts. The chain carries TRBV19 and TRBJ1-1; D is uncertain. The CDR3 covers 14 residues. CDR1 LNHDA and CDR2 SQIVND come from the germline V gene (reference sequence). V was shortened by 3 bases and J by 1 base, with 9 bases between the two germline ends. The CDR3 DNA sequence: TGTGCCAGTAGTATGAGGAGCCCGAACACTGAAGCTTTCTTT. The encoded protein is CASSMRSPNTEAFF.

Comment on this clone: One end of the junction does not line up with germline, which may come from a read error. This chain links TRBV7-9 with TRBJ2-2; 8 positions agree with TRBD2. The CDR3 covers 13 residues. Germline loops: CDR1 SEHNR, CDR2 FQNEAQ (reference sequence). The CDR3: CASSLQGGLVFLF. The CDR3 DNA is TGTGCCAGCAGCTTACAAGGGGGACTAGTCTTTCTTTTT.

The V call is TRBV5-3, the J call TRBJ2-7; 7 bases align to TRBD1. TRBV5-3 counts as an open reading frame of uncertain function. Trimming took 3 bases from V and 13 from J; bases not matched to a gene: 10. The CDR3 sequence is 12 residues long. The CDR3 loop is CARSYRRDRRYF. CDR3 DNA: TGTGCCAGAAGCTATCGCCGGGACAGACGATACTTC.

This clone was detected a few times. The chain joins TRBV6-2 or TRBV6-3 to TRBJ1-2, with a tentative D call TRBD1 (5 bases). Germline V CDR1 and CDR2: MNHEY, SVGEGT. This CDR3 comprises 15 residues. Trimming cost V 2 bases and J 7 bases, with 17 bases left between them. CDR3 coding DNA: TGTGCCAGCAGTTACGGAGGGGCCTTATATGGTGGCTACACCTTC. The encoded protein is CASSYGGALYGGYTF.

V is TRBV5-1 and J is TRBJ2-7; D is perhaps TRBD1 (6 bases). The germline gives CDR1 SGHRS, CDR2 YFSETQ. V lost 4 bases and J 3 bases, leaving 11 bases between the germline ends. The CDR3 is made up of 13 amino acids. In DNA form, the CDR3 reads TGCGCCAGCAGCACGCAGGGGAGCTACGAGCAGTACTTC. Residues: CASSTQGSYEQYF.

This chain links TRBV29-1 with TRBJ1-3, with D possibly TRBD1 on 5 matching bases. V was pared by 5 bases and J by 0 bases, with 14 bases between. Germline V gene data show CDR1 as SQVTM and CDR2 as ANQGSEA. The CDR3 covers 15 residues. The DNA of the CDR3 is TGCAGCGTTCCCATACAGGAGAGCTCTGGAAACACCATATATTTT. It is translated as CSVPIQESSGNTIYF.

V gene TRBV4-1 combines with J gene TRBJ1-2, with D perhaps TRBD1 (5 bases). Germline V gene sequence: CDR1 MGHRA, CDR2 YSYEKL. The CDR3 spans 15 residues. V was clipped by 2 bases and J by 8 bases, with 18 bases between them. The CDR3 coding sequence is TGCGCCAGCAGCCAAACCGGGACTTCTTGGGGCGGCTACACCTTC. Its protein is CASSQTGTSWGGYTF.

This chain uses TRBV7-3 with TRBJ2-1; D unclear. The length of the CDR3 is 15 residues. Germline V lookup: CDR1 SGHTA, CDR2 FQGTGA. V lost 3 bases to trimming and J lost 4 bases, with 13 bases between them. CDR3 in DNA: TGTGCCAGCAGCTTCCGCGGCACCGGTTACAATGAGCAGTTCTTC. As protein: CASSFRGTGYNEQFF.

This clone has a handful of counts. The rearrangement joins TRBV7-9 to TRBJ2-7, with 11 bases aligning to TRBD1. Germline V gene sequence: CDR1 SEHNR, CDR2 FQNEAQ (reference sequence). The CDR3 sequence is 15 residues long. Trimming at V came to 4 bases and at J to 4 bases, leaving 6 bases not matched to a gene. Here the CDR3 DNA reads TGTGCCAGCAGCTCTCCGGGACAGGGGGATTACGAGCAGTACTTC. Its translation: CASSSPGQGDYEQYF. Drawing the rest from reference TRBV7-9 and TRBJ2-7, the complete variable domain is DTGVSQNPRHKITKRGQNVTFRCDPISEHNRLYWYRQTLGQGPEFLTYFQNEAQLEKSRLLSDRFSAERPKGSFSTLEIQRTEQGDSAMYLCASSSPGQGDYEQYFGPGTRLTVT.